These T cell receptor beta chains were read from a single sample in a study of molecular identifiers for immune sequencing clone quantification. TCRdb reprocessed the PCR reads via MiXCR and lists one record per CDR3 protein. The data show roughly 320,000 distinct CDR3 sequences, around a fifth seen once. The sequenced sample was naive CD8+ T cells from blood, with Jurkat cell RNA spiked in. The receptors were sampled from a human donor in good health. Some libraries in this study had Jurkat cell RNA spiked in. The CDR3 runs from the conserved cysteine through the conserved F or W. The order of the fields is V gene, CDR3 protein.

TRBV30	CAWRLAGGPYNEQFF
TRBV30	CAWSALFTGELFF
TRBV6-6	CASSYWGSNQPQHF
TRBV6-2/TRBV6-3	CATAPTGDLSNQPQHF
TRBV5-6	CASSTNPNTEAFF
TRBV4-1	CASSRRGDSGYGYTF
TRBV3-1	CASSQRLVTDTQYF
TRBV29-1	CSARAESSYEQYF
TRBV5-6	CASSPEAGAYTDTQYF
TRBV20-1	CSARPSTQGTQYF
TRBV4-3	CASSQDRRGLRNEQFF
TRBV12-3/TRBV12-4	CASSPQGAVGYF
TRBV9	CASRIQGRLAKNIQYF
TRBV4-3	CASSQDRVSVTEAFF
TRBV4-1	CASSQGGRNDQYF
TRBV6-1	CASNGGLAGSYEQYF
TRBV5-8	CASSLYTGGLYEQYF
TRBV11-2	CASSQTGAGTDTQYF
TRBV6-5	CASSHIEGAENYGYTF
TRBV7-9	CASSLLEANTGELFF
TRBV5-1	CASSLGGTGHEQYF
TRBV11-2	CASSLSIRGSQETQYF
TRBV12-2	CASRPNGQRDNSPLHF
TRBV10-3	CAISESGEKTDTQYF
TRBV27	CASSLTGSYGYTF
TRBV7-8	CASSSVTGIFYTEAFF
TRBV5-1	CVSLGGSGTEAFF